The rows below give T cell receptor beta chains drawn from one sample of a study of cytomegalovirus exposure and HLA in healthy donors. Data came from immunoSEQ multiplex PCR; TCRdb stores just in-frame clones and leaves some out. The data hold about 150,000 clones, with roughly three fifths observed a single time. The specimen was PBMCs. Every receptor here comes from an older woman in good health and CMV-seronegative. The CDR3 runs from the conserved cysteine through the conserved F or W. D genes are given only for firm matches. For some rows the clone size is stated as once, few or many, or as a class when expanded; others skip it.

j_gene	abundance	v_gene	d_gene	CDR3aa	CDR3nt
TRBJ2-2	-	TRBV9	TRBD1	CASSVAPAGTGLTGELFF	TGTGCCAGCAGCGTAGCCCCAGCCGGGACAGGTCTCACCGGGGAGCTGTTTTTT
TRBJ2-1	-	TRBV5-1	TRBD2	CASSLLPSGRAAYNEQFF	TGCGCCAGCAGCTTGCTCCCTAGCGGGAGGGCCGCGTACAATGAGCAGTTCTTC
TRBJ2-7	-	TRBV13	TRBD2	CASSPRLAGTYEQYF	TGTGCCAGCAGCCCAAGACTAGCGGGGACCTACGAGCAGTACTTC
TRBJ2-1	-	TRBV5-1	TRBD2	CASSPLAGANEQFF	TGCGCCAGCAGCCCCTTGGCGGGAGCCAATGAGCAGTTCTTC
TRBJ1-4	-	TRBV19	-	CASTSTRTVTNEKLFF	TGTGCCAGTACCTCAACTCGGACAGTTACTAATGAAAAACTGTTTTTT
TRBJ2-7	-	TRBV5-4	TRBD2	CASSSLLAGGPYEQYF	TGTGCCAGCAGCTCGCTACTAGCGGGGGGCCCCTACGAGCAGTACTTC
TRBJ2-7	-	TRBV28	-	CASSLQGIEYEQYF	TGTGCCAGCAGTCTACAGGGTATCGAGTACGAGCAGTACTTC
TRBJ1-4	-	TRBV5-4	TRBD1	CASSLSGGSNEKLFF	TGTGCCAGCAGCTTGTCAGGGGGGAGTAATGAAAAACTGTTTTTT
TRBJ2-2	-	TRBV11-1	-	CASSSSRSFGELFF	TGTGCCAGCAGCTCCTCGCGGAGTTTCGGGGAGCTGTTTTTT
TRBJ2-4	few	TRBV18	TRBD1	CASSPWDRAKNIQYF	TGTGCCAGCTCACCCTGGGACAGAGCCAAAAACATTCAGTACTTC
TRBJ2-3	-	TRBV10-1	TRBD2	CASSEWTSGTTSTDTQYF	TGCGCCAGCAGTGAGTGGACTAGCGGGACGACTAGCACAGATACGCAGTATTTT
TRBJ1-2	-	TRBV29-1	-	CSVDMAAGYTF	TGCAGCGTTGATATGGCGGCTGGCTACACCTTC
TRBJ2-1	few	TRBV6-1	TRBD2	CASSAASGRSDEQFF	TGTGCCAGCAGTGCTGCTAGCGGGAGGTCGGATGAGCAGTTCTTC
TRBJ2-1	-	TRBV5-4	TRBD2	CASSPGTSGGYNEQFF	TGTGCCAGCAGCCCGGGGACTAGCGGAGGATACAATGAGCAGTTCTTC
TRBJ1-2	few	TRBV7-8	TRBD1	CASSLGQTYYGYTF	TGTGCCAGCAGCCTGGGACAGACCTACTATGGCTACACCTTC
TRBJ2-1	-	TRBV7-9	-	CASSPGTYNEQFF	TGTGCCAGCAGCCCCGGGACATACAATGAGCAGTTCTTC
TRBJ2-5	-	TRBV19	-	CASSFGSGQETQYF	TGTGCCAGTAGTTTCGGTAGCGGCCAAGAGACCCAGTACTTC
TRBJ2-7	-	TRBV6-6	TRBD2	CASGKVGGASDEQYF	TGTGCCAGCGGGAAGGTCGGGGGGGCCAGCGACGAGCAGTACTTC
TRBJ2-3	-	TRBV2	TRBD2	CASASGGAADTQYF	TGTGCCAGCGCTAGCGGGGGGGCTGCAGATACGCAGTATTTT
TRBJ2-1	-	TRBV2	-	CASSDWLSNEQFF	TGTGCCAGCAGTGATTGGCTTTCGAATGAGCAGTTCTTC
TRBJ2-7	-	TRBV7-6	TRBD2	CASSLALAGVAEQYF	TGTGCCAGCAGCTTAGCCCTTGCGGGAGTGGCCGAGCAGTACTTC
TRBJ1-2	-	TRBV6-1	-	CASTEAGAVDYGYTF	TGTGCCAGCACCGAGGCAGGGGCAGTGGACTATGGCTACACCTTC
TRBJ1-1	medium-sized	TRBV14	-	CASSERIVRGTEAFF	TGTGCCAGCAGCGAAAGGATAGTTAGAGGAACTGAAGCTTTCTTT
TRBJ2-1	-	TRBV7-2	TRBD2	CASSPDPSGSSNEQFF	TGTGCCAGCAGCCCCGACCCGAGCGGGAGTTCGAATGAGCAGTTCTTC
TRBJ2-7	-	TRBV9	TRBD2	CASSGGLAAGWKYF	TGTGCCAGCAGCGGGGGACTAGCGGCCGGGTGGAAGTACTTC
TRBJ1-4	few	TRBV9	-	CASSVDGREDEKLFF	TGTGCCAGCAGCGTAGACGGCAGGGAGGATGAAAAACTGTTTTTT
TRBJ2-6	-	TRBV10-1	-	CASSESRREILSGANVLTF	TGCGCCAGCAGTGAGTCTCGACGGGAAATCCTCTCTGGGGCCAACGTCCTGACTTTC
TRBJ2-2	-	TRBV28	TRBD2	CASSLETAARREVNTGELFF	TGTGCCAGCAGTTTAGAAACCGCTGCAAGGCGGGAGGTCAACACCGGGGAGCTGTTTTTT
TRBJ1-6	-	TRBV6-4	-	CASSIRTVSPLHF	TGTGCCAGCAGTATAAGAACAGTATCACCCCTCCACTTT
TRBJ1-3	-	TRBV7-9	-	CASIYSIGNTIYF	TGTGCCAGCATCTATTCCATAGGAAACACCATATATTTT
TRBJ1-3	-	TRBV27	-	CASSLQGPAGNTIYF	TGTGCCAGCAGTTTACAGGGCCCGGCTGGAAACACCATATATTTT
TRBJ1-2	-	TRBV5-6	TRBD1	CASSLPQGGHGYTF	TGTGCCAGCAGCTTGCCACAGGGGGGCCATGGCTACACCTTC
TRBJ2-7	once	TRBV19	TRBD1	CASLEQGFGKYEQYF	TGTGCCAGCCTTGAACAGGGGTTCGGTAAGTACGAGCAGTACTTC
TRBJ2-5	-	TRBV29-1	-	CSVGYGETQYF	TGCAGCGTGGGCTATGGGGAGACCCAGTACTTC
TRBJ2-3	-	TRBV7-9	-	CASSFSAGTDTQYF	TGTGCCAGCAGCTTTTCAGCGGGCACAGATACGCAGTATTTT
TRBJ2-1	-	TRBV2	TRBD2	CASGTGLADNEQFF	TGTGCCAGTGGGACCGGACTAGCGGACAATGAGCAGTTCTTC
TRBJ2-1	-	TRBV29-1	TRBD2	CSVQLAVGTSGRARSYNEQFF	TGCAGCGTTCAACTAGCGGTAGGGACTAGCGGGAGGGCCAGGTCCTACAATGAGCAGTTCTTC
TRBJ1-4	few	TRBV2	TRBD1	CASRGTELEKLFF	TGTGCCAGCAGGGGGACAGAGCTTGAAAAACTGTTTTTT
TRBJ2-3	-	TRBV12-5	TRBD2	CASGFVSGVSSDTQYF	TGTGCTAGTGGTTTTGTCAGCGGGGTATCCTCCGATACGCAGTATTTT
TRBJ2-5	-	TRBV11-3	-	CASSLARGVGGPETQYF	TGTGCCAGCAGCTTGGCCCGTGGCGTGGGGGGGCCGGAGACCCAGTACTTC
TRBJ2-5	-	TRBV19	-	CASSPADSWGYPETQYF	TGTGCCAGCAGTCCCGCGGACAGTTGGGGGTATCCAGAGACCCAGTACTTC
TRBJ2-7	-	TRBV6-1	TRBD2	CASSALTSGGPYEQYF	TGTGCCAGCAGTGCCCTCACTAGCGGGGGCCCCTACGAGCAGTACTTC
TRBJ2-7	few	TRBV2	TRBD1	CASSQRTGVYEQYF	TGTGCCAGCAGTCAGCGGACAGGGGTTTACGAGCAGTACTTC
TRBJ2-1	once	TRBV11-2	TRBD2	CASSLGAWAGGLDEQFF	TGTGCCAGCAGCTTAGGGGCTTGGGCGGGAGGGTTGGATGAGCAGTTCTTC
TRBJ1-2	few	TRBV5-5	-	CASSQLSTTGITNYGYTF	TGCGCCAGCAGCCAACTAAGTACAACAGGGATAACAAACTATGGCTACACCTTC
TRBJ2-5	-	TRBV5-5	-	CASSFTEQETQYF	TGTGCCAGCAGCTTCACGGAGCAAGAGACCCAGTACTTC
TRBJ2-7	few	TRBV7-2	TRBD2	CASSPGTSGSIGGQYF	TGTGCCAGCAGCCCCGGGACTAGCGGGAGTATTGGCGGGCAGTACTTC
TRBJ2-1	-	TRBV5-4	TRBD2	CASSLGTSYNEQFF	TGTGCCAGCAGCTTGGGGACTAGCTACAATGAGCAGTTCTTC
TRBJ1-3	few	TRBV18	-	CASSPTNSMLTGNTIYF	TGTGCCAGCTCACCAACGAACAGTATGCTAACTGGAAACACCATATATTTT
TRBJ1-1	-	TRBV5-1	TRBD1	CASSPPPRTGGALGTEAFF	TGCGCCAGCAGCCCCCCGCCCAGGACAGGGGGCGCCTTGGGCACTGAAGCCTTCTTT
TRBJ2-2	-	TRBV7-6	-	CASSLLTAGELFF	TGTGCCAGCAGCCTCCTGACTGCCGGGGAGCTGTTTTTT
TRBJ2-7	-	TRBV5-6	-	CASSFGRASYEQYF	TGTGCCAGCAGCTTTGGCAGGGCTTCCTACGAGCAGTACTTC